These 26 T cell receptor beta chains originate from one sample sequenced in a study of T cells in pancreatic ductal adenocarcinoma. Surgery without prior neoadjuvant therapy was the treatment of the selected pancreatic ductal adenocarcinoma patients. TCRdb keeps only in-frame clones here, not all; method: immunoSEQ multiplex PCR. The table shows roughly 100,000 clones, with roughly 96% occurring only once. The sample was PBMCs. The source of these receptors is a human donor with pancreatic ductal adenocarcinoma.

In nucleotides, the CDR3 is TGTGCCAGCGGTGATTTTGGACAGGGGATCCACGAGCAGTACTTC. Translating gives CASGDFGQGIHEQYF. The chain links TRBV6-6 to TRBJ2-7; 9 bases are shared with TRBD1. Germline-derived CDR1 and CDR2 are MNHNY and SVGAGI (reference sequence). The V gene end was trimmed by 8 bases and the J gene end by 5 bases; junction bases not matched to a gene: 13. The CDR3 spans 15 residues.

With respect to this clone: Sequence at one end of the junction differs from germline and may be a read error. The V and J genes are TRBV6-1 and TRBJ1-1; D uncertain. Germline V gene lookup returns CDR1 MNHNS and CDR2 SASEGT. The CDR3 runs to 11 residues. CDR3 DNA: TGTGCCAGCAGTGACCTTGGCCCCCCAAGCTTT. Amino acid sequence: CASSDLGPPSF.

As for this clone: Distinct nucleotide sequences in the sample also encode this CDR3. V and J are TRBV10-3 and TRBJ2-7; TRBD1 matches at 7 bases. From germline, CDR1 is ENHRY and CDR2 SYGVKD. The CDR3 has 13 amino acids. V was pared by 6 bases and J by 0 bases, with 2 bases of the junction left unmatched. The CDR3 sequence: CAIRGDSSYEQYF. The CDR3 nucleotides read TGTGCCATCAGGGGGGACAGCTCCTACGAGCAGTACTTC.

V usage is TRBV6-1 and J usage is TRBJ1-2; D is ambiguous. There are 12 residues in the CDR3. Germline values: CDR1 MNHNS, CDR2 SASEGT. The V end was cut by 6 bases, the J end by 4 bases, with 9 bases between. The CDR3 loop reads CASSAQSYGYTF. The CDR3, as DNA: TGTGCCAGCAGCGCACAGAGCTATGGCTACACCTTC.

The V and J genes are TRBV5-6 and TRBJ2-5; D is perhaps TRBD1 (6 bases). Germline V gene sequence: CDR1 SGHDT, CDR2 YYEEEE. The CDR3 extends over 13 amino acids. V was clipped by 1 base and J by 5 bases, with 9 bases between them. The CDR3 is CASSLQGPETQYF. The CDR3, as DNA: TGTGCCAGCAGCTTGCAGGGGCCGGAGACCCAGTACTTC.

This rearrangement joins TRBV6-1 to TRBJ2-5; TRBD1 agrees at 10 bases. Trimming cost V 4 bases and J 5 bases; bases outside gene matches: 4. Germline CDR1 reads MNHNS; CDR2 reads SASEGT. The CDR3 is 14 residues long. The CDR3 DNA sequence: TGTGCCAGCAGTGGGACAGGGGGTGTGGAGACCCAGTACTTC. Its translation is CASSGTGGVETQYF.

V gene TRBV11-2 combines with J gene TRBJ2-7; D is perhaps TRBD2 (5 bases). The CDR3 totals 16 residues. Germline V gene lookup returns CDR1 SGHAT and CDR2 FQNNGV. V was cut by 1 base and J by 4 bases, with 17 bases left in between. CDR3 DNA sequence: TGTGCCAGCAGCTTAGCTTATGGGGTCTCGGGGTACGAGCAGTACTTC. This translates into CASSLAYGVSGYEQYF.

This chain joins TRBV7-8 and TRBJ2-1; 8 bases agree with TRBD2. The junction had 15 bases not matched to a gene; V was cut back by 7 bases and J by 7 bases. This CDR3 has 16 residues. The germline CDR1 and CDR2 sequences are SGHVS and FQNEAQ. The CDR3 region has the DNA TGTGCCAGCAACCCCCTCGGTAGCGGGACTGGGAATGAGCAGTTCTTC. Its translation is CASNPLGSGTGNEQFF.

DNA for the CDR3: TGTGCCTGGAGTGACCGGACTAGCGGGGGGGGAAACACCGGGGAGCTGTTTTTT. Protein sequence: CAWSDRTSGGGNTGELFF. The genes are TRBV30 and TRBJ2-2; 15 nucleotides agree with TRBD2. The CDR3 consists of 18 residues. V shed 1 base and J 2 bases; nucleotides not matched to a gene: 5. Germline CDR1 and CDR2: GTSNPN and SVGIG (reference sequence).

This rearrangement joins TRBV11-3 to TRBJ2-5; 12 positions agree with TRBD2. Germline CDR1 reads SGHNT; CDR2 reads YENEEA. J gave up 5 bases and V 5 bases, and 9 bases lay outside the gene matches. The CDR3 loop spans 16 amino acids. For the CDR3, the DNA is TGTGCCAGCAGCCCTGGGCTAGCGGGAGGGGTGGAGACCCAGTACTTC. This translates into CASSPGLAGGVETQYF.

This rearrangement joins TRBV10-3 to TRBJ2-3, with TRBD2 identical over 7 bases. Per the germline V gene, CDR1 is ENHRY and CDR2 is SYGVKD. The J segment lost 0 bases and the V segment lost 6 bases, leaving 3 bases of the junction unmatched. The CDR3 is 14 residues long. The CDR3 loop is CAIRVSGSTDTQYF. The CDR3 nucleotides read TGTGCCATCAGGGTTAGCGGGAGCACAGATACGCAGTATTTT.

The V gene is TRBV6-5, the J gene TRBJ2-6, with D uncertain. The germline CDR1 and CDR2 sequences are MNHEY and SVGAGI. Deletions cut 0 bases from V and 0 bases from J, with 6 bases between. The CDR3 consists of 16 residues. CDR3 nucleotide sequence: TGTGCCAGCAGTTACTCGGGCCTCTCTGGGGCCAACGTCCTGACTTTC. Amino acid sequence: CASSYSGLSGANVLTF.

The chain has TRBV25-1 and TRBJ1-2; 11 nucleotides agree with TRBD1. After removal of 4 bases from V and 1 base from J, the junction contained 8 bases not matched to a gene. The CDR3 extends over 17 amino acids. In germline, CDR1 is MGHDK, CDR2 SYGVNS. The CDR3 region is CASSAGTGGMSNYGYTF. Here the CDR3 DNA reads TGTGCCAGCAGTGCGGGGACAGGGGGAATGAGTAACTATGGCTACACCTTC.

This sequence joins TRBV19 and TRBJ2-7; the match to TRBD1 covers 9 bases. The trim removed 6 bases at V and 0 bases at J, leaving 3 bases unmatched. This CDR3 is built from 14 residues. Per germline, CDR1 LNHDA and CDR2 SQIVND (reference sequence). This chain's CDR3 is CASSRDRASYEQYF. The CDR3 DNA follows: TGTGCCAGTAGCCGGGACAGGGCCTCCTACGAGCAGTACTTC.

The genes are TRBV4-1 and TRBJ1-5, with 8 nucleotides matching TRBD1. V was clipped by 3 bases and J by 4 bases; unmatched bases: 5. The CDR3 has 15 amino acids. Germline V gene lookup returns CDR1 MGHRA and CDR2 YSYEKL. The CDR3 region has the DNA TGCGCCAGCAGCCACGGACAGGGCACGAATCAGCCCCAGCATTTT. It codes for CASSHGQGTNQPQHF.

This clone has just one count. The chain links TRBV18 to TRBJ2-7, with a weak D call TRBD1 (6 bases). The germline V gene has CDR1 KGHSH and CDR2 LQKENI. The CDR3 spans 14 residues. The germline V and J ends were trimmed by 1 base and 0 bases, with 7 bases remaining between them. The chain's CDR3 is CASSPRTDSYEQYF. DNA for the CDR3: TGTGCCAGCTCACCACGGACAGACTCCTACGAGCAGTACTTC. The variable domain in full, completed from reference TRBV18 and TRBJ2-7, reads NAGVMQNPRHLVRRRGQEARLRCSPMKGHSHVYWYRQLPEEGLKFMVYLQKENIIDESGMPKERFSAEFPKEGPSILRIQQVVRGDSAAYFCASSPRTDSYEQYFGPGTRLTVT.

V is TRBV15 and J is TRBJ2-7; TRBD1 agrees at 7 bases. The length of the CDR3 is 13 residues. With 6 bases clipped from V and 2 bases from J, the junction kept 4 bases outside the gene matches. CDR1 and CDR2 (germline): LNHNV, YYDKDF (reference sequence). The CDR3 loop reads CATRKTGTYEQYF. In DNA, the CDR3 is TGTGCCACCAGGAAGACAGGGACCTACGAGCAGTACTTC.

The chain is built from TRBV30 and TRBJ2-3; 8 positions agree with TRBD1. CDR1 is GTSNPN and CDR2 is SVGIG in the germline V gene (reference sequence). CDR3 size: 13 residues. J lost 2 bases, V lost 4 bases, and 2 bases had no gene match. CDR3: CAWTRGHTDTQYF. DNA for the CDR3: TGTGCCTGGACCAGGGGGCACACAGATACGCAGTATTTT.

The gene calls are TRBV27 and TRBJ1-2; D ambiguous. The CDR3 covers 13 residues. The V gene's germline CDR1 is MNHEY and CDR2 SMNVEV (reference sequence). V was clipped by 4 bases and J by 6 bases, with 12 bases between them. Here the CDR3 reads CASSSRRRNGYTF. In DNA form, the CDR3 reads TGTGCCAGCAGTTCTCGCCGGCGGAATGGCTACACCTTC.

This clone has a single count. The chain is built from TRBV7-2 and TRBJ2-1, with D possibly TRBD1 on 6 matching bases. CDR3 length: 13 amino acids. V lost 1 base and J lost 7, with 8 bases in between. Per the germline V gene, CDR1 is SGHTA and CDR2 is FQGNSA. CDR3 nucleotide sequence: TGTGCCAGCAGCTTAGTAGGGGGTAATGAGCAGTTCTTC. Its translation is CASSLVGGNEQFF.

The chain is built from TRBV4-1 and TRBJ2-7, with a possible D match to TRBD1 (5 bases). Germline V gene sequence: CDR1 MGHRA, CDR2 YSYEKL. The V end was cut by 3 bases, the J end by 3 bases, with 12 bases between. This CDR3 has 14 residues. The CDR3 DNA reads as TGCGCCAGCAGCCAGGGGCCCCAGATCTACGAGCAGTACTTC. This sequence encodes CASSQGPQIYEQYF.

This clone was seen a single time. This sequence joins TRBV6-6 and TRBJ2-2, with no clear D. Trimming left V 6 bases short and J 7 bases short, with 12 bases between. Per the germline V gene, CDR1 is MNHNY and CDR2 is SVGAGI (reference sequence). This CDR3 region has 13 residues. This CDR3 is CASSHPLVGELFF. The CDR3 DNA is TGTGCCAGCAGCCACCCACTCGTCGGGGAGCTGTTTTTT.

The V gene is TRBV7-3, the J gene TRBJ2-2; D unresolved. This CDR3 has 13 residues. Germline-derived CDR1 and CDR2 are SGHTA and FQGTGA. V was pared by 8 bases and J by 4 bases, with 11 bases between. CDR3 bases: TGTGCCAGCTCCGGAGTCAGCACCGGGGAGCTGTTTTTT. Its translation: CASSGVSTGELFF. The full variable domain, in which reference TRBV7-3 and TRBJ2-2 provide the parts outside the CDR3, is GAGVSQTPSNKVTEKGKYVELRCDPISGHTALYWYRQSLGQGPEFLIYFQGTGAADDSGLPNDRFFAVRPEGSVSTLKIQRTERGDSAVYLCASSGVSTGELFFGEGSRLTVL.

The chain links TRBV28 to TRBJ2-6; tentative D call: TRBD2 (5 bases). V shed 1 base and J shed 5 bases, with 12 bases lying between them. This CDR3 has 16 residues. The germline gives CDR1 MDHEN, CDR2 SYDVKM. Written as DNA, the CDR3 is TGTGCCAGCAGTTTATCAGCGGCGCGGTGGGCCAACGTCCTGACTTTC. Translation: CASSLSAARWANVLTF.

This clone was seen once. This chain uses TRBV9 with TRBJ2-3; 8 bases are a match to TRBD2. J was trimmed by 0 bases and V by 0 bases; bases with no gene match: 0. Germline-derived CDR1 and CDR2 are SGDLS and YYNGEE. The CDR3 is 15 amino acids. The CDR3 here is CASSVAGGSTDTQYF. CDR3 nucleotides: TGTGCCAGCAGCGTAGCGGGGGGGAGCACAGATACGCAGTATTTT. The entire variable domain, with the rest obtained from reference TRBV9 and TRBJ2-3, is as follows: DSGVTQTPKHLITATGQRVTLRCSPRSGDLSVYWYQQSLDQGLQFLIQYYNGEERAKGNILERFSAQQFPDLHSELNLSSLELGDSALYFCASSVAGGSTDTQYFGPGTRLTVL.

J is TRBJ2-2 and V is TRBV18; D might be TRBD2 (6 bases). From germline, CDR1 is KGHSH and CDR2 LQKENI. The length of the CDR3 is 13 residues. V gave up 6 bases and J gave up 6 bases, with 11 bases separating them. CDR3 sequence (DNA): TGTGCCAGCTCTGCCTCGGGGGCCGGGGAGCTGTTTTTT. This sequence encodes CASSASGAGELFF.